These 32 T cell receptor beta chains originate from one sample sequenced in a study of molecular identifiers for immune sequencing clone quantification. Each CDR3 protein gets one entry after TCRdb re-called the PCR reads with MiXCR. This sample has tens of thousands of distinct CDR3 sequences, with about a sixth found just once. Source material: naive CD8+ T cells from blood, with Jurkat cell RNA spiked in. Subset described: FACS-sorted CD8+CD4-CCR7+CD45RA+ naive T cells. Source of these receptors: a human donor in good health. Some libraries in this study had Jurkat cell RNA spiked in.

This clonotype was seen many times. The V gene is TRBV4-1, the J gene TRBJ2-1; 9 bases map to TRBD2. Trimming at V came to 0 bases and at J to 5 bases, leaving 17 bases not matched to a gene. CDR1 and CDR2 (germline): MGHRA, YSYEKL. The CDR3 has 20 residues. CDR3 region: CASSQDGGLAGSWLDNEQFF. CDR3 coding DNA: TGCGCCAGCAGCCAAGATGGAGGGCTAGCGGGATCATGGTTGGACAATGAGCAGTTCTTC.

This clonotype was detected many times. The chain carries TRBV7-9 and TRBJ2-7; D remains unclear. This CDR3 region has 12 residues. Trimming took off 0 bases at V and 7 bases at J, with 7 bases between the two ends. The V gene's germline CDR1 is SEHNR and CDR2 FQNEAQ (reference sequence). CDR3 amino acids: CASSLAASEQYF. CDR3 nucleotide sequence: TGTGCCAGCAGCTTAGCGGCCTCAGAGCAGTACTTC.

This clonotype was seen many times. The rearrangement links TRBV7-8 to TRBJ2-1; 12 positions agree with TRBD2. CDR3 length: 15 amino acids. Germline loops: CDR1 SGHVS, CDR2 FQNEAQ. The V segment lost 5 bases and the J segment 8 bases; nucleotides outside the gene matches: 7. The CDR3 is CASSETSGRRDEQFF. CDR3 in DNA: TGTGCCAGCAGCGAGACTAGCGGGAGACGCGATGAGCAGTTCTTC.

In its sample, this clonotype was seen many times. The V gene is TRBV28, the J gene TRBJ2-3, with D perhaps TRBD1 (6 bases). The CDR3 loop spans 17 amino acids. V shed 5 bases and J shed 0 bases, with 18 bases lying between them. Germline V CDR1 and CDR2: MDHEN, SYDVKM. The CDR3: CASSEIQGFTSTDTQYF. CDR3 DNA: TGTGCCAGCAGTGAGATACAGGGCTTTACTAGCACAGATACGCAGTATTTT.

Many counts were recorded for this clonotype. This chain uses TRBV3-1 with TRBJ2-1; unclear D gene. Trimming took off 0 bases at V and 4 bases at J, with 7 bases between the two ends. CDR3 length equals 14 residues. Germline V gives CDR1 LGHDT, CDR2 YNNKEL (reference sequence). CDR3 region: CASSQDRAYNEQFF. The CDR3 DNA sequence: TGTGCCAGCAGCCAAGATCGGGCGTACAATGAGCAGTTCTTC.

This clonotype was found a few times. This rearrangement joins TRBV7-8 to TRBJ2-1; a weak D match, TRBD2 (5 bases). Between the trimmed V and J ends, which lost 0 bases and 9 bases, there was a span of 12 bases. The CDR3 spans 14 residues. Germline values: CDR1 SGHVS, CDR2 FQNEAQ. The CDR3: CASSLAGEGSEQFF. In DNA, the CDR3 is TGTGCCAGCAGCTTAGCGGGAGAGGGCAGTGAGCAGTTCTTC.

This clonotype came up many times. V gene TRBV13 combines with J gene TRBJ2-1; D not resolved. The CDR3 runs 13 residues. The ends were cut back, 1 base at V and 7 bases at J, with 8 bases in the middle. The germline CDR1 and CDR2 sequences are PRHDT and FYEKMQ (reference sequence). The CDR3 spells CASSLELRNEQFF. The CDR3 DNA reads TGTGCCAGCAGCTTAGAACTCAGGAATGAGCAGTTCTTC.

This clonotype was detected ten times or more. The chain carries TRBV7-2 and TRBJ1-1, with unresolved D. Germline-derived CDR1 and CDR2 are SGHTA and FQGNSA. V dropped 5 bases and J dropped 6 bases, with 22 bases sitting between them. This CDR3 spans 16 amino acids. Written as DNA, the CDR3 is TGTGCCAGCAGCCCGACGCGCAGAAGAAACCCAGCTGAAGCTTTCTTT. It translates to CASSPTRRRNPAEAFF.

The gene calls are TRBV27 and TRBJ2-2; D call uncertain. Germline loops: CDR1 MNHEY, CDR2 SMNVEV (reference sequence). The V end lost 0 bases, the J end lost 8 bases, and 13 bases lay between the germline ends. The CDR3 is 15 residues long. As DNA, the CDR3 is TGTGCCAGCAGTTTATCTCTAGACGAAGGAGGGGAGCTGTTTTTT. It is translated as CASSLSLDEGGELFF.

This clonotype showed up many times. The CDR3 nucleotides read TGTGCCAGCAGTTTCGGGGGCCCAGGCCACATTCAGTACTTC. Encoded protein: CASSFGGPGHIQYF. This chain links TRBV27 with TRBJ2-4; perhaps D is TRBD1 or TRBD2 (6 bases each). The CDR3 has 14 residues. V lost 3 bases and J lost 8, with 14 bases in between. Germline lookup yields CDR1 MNHEY and CDR2 SMNVEV (reference sequence).

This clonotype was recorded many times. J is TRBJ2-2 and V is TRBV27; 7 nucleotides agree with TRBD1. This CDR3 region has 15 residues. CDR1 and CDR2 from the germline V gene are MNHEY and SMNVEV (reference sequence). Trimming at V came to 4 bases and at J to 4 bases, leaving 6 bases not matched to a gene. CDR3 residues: CASSSRGSGTGELFF. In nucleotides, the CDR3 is TGTGCCAGCAGTTCCAGGGGGTCGGGCACCGGGGAGCTGTTTTTT.

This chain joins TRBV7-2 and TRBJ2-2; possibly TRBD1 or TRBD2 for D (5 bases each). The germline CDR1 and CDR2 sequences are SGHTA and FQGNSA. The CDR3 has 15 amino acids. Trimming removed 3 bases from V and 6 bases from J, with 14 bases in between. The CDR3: CASSFRDPVPGELFF. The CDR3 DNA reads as TGTGCCAGCAGCTTCCGGGACCCCGTGCCCGGGGAGCTGTTTTTT.

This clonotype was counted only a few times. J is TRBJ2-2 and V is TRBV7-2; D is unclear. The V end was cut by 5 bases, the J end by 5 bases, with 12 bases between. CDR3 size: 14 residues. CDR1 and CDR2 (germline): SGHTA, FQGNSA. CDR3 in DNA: TGTGCCAGCAGCCCTCCCACAGCGACCGGGGAGCTGTTTTTT. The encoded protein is CASSPPTATGELFF.

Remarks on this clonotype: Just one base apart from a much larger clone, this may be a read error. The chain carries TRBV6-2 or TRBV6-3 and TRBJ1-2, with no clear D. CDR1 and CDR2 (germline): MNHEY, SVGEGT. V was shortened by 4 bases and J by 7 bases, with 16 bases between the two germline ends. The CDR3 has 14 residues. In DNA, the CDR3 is TGTGCCAGCAGTTTAGGAATTGAGGACGGTGGCTACACCTTC. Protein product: CASSLGIEDGGYTF.

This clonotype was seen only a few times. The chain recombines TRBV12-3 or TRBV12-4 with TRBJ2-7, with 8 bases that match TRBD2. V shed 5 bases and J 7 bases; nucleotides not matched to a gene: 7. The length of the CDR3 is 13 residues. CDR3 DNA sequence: TGTGCCAGCAGTCCAGGACTAGCTCTAGAGCAGTACTTC. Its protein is CASSPGLALEQYF.

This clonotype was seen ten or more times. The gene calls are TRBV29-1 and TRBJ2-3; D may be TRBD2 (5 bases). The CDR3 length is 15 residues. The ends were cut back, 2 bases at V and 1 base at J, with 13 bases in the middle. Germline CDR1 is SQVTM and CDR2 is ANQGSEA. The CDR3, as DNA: TGCAGCGTTGAACTTTCCGGGATCGGCACAGATACGCAGTATTTT. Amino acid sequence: CSVELSGIGTDTQYF.

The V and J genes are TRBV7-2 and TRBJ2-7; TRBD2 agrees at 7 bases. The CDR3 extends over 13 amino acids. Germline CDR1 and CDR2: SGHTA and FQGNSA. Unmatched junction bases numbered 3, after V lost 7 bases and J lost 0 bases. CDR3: CASNWEGSYEQYF. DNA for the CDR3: TGTGCCAGCAACTGGGAGGGCTCCTACGAGCAGTACTTC.

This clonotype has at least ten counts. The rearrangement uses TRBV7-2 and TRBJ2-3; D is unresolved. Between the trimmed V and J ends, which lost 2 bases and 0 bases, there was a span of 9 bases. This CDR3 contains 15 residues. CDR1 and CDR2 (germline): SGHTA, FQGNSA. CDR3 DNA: TGTGCCAGCAGCTTAAGATATCGGAGCACAGATACGCAGTATTTT. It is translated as CASSLRYRSTDTQYF. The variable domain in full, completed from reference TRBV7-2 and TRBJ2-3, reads GAGVSQSPSNKVTEKGKDVELRCDPISGHTALYWYRQSLGQGLEFLIYFQGNSAPDKSGLPSDRFSAERTGGSVSTLTIQRTQQEDSAVYLCASSLRYRSTDTQYFGPGTRLTVL.

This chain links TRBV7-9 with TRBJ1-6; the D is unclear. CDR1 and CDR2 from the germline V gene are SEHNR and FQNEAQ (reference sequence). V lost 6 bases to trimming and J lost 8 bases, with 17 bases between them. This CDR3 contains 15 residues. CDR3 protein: CASRPLVPPHSPLHF. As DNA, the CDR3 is TGTGCCAGCAGACCCTTGGTCCCCCCCCATTCACCCCTCCACTTT.

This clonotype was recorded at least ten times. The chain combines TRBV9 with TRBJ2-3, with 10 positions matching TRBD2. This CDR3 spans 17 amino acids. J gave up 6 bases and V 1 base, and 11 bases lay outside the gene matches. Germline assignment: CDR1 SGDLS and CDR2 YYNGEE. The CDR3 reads CASSVWDLAGVADTQYF. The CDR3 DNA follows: TGTGCCAGCAGCGTATGGGACCTAGCGGGAGTGGCTGATACGCAGTATTTT.

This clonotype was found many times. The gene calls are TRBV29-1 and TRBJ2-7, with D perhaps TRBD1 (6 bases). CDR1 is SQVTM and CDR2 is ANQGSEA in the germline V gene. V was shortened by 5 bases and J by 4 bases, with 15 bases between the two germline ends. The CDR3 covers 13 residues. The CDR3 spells CSVIHRDKYEQYF. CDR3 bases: TGCAGCGTTATCCACCGGGACAAATACGAGCAGTACTTC.

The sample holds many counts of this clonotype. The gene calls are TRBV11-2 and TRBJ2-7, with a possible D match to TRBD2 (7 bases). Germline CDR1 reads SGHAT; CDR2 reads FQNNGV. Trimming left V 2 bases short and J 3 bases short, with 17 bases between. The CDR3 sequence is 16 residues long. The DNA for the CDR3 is TGTGCCAGCAGCTTAATTGGGGGGGCCCGGTACTACGAGCAGTACTTC. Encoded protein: CASSLIGGARYYEQYF.

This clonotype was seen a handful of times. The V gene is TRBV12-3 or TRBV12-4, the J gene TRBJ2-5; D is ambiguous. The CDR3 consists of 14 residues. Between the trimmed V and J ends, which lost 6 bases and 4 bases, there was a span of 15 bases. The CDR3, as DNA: TGTGCCAGCAGGGCTGAGGACGCTCGAGAGACCCAGTACTTC. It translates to CASRAEDARETQYF.

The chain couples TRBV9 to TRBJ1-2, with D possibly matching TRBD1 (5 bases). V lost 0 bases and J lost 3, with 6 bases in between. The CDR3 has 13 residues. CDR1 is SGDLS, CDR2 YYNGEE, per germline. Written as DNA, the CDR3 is TGTGCCAGCAGCGTAGTAGGGGACTATGGCTACACCTTC. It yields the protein CASSVVGDYGYTF.

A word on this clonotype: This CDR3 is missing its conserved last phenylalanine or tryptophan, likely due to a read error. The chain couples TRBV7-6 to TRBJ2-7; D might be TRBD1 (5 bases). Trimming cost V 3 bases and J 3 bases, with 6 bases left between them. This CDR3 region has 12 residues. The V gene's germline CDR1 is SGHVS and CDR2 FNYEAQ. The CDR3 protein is CASSFDSYEQYS. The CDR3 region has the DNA TGTGCCAGCAGCTTCGACAGCTACGAGCAGTACTCC.

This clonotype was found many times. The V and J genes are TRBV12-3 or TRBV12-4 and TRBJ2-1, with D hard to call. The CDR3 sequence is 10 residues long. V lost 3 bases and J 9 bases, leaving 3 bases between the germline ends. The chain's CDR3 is CASSLGEQFF. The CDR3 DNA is TGTGCCAGCAGTTTGGGTGAGCAGTTCTTC.

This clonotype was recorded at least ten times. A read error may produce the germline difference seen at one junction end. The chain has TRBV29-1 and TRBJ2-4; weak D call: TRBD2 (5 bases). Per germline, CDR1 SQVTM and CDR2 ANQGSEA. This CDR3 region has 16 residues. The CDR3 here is CSVEDDTNRGWLSLSF. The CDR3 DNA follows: TGCAGCGTTGAAGACGATACAAATCGAGGGTGGTTGAGTTTGTCCTTC.

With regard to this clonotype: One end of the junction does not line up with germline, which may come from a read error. CDR3 sequence: CASGYSSGGNEQFF. The CDR3 coding sequence is TGTGCCAGCGGTTACTCCTCGGGGGGCAATGAGCAGTTCTTC. The chain carries TRBV6-5 and TRBJ2-1; TRBD2 agrees at 7 bases. CDR1 is MNHEY, CDR2 SVGAGI, per germline. The length of the CDR3 is 14 residues.

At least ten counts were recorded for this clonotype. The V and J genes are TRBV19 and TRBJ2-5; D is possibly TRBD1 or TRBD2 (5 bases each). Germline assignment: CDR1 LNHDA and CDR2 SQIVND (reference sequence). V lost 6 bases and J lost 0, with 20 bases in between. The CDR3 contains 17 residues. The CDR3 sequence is CASSQPGPRINQETQYF. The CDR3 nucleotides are TGTGCCAGTAGCCAACCGGGACCGAGAATCAACCAAGAGACCCAGTACTTC. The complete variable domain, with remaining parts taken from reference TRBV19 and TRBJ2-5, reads DGGITQSPKYLFRKEGQNVTLSCEQNLNHDAMYWYRQDPGQGLRLIYYSQIVNDFQKGDIAEGYSVSREKKESFPLTVTSAQKNPTAFYLCASSQPGPRINQETQYFGPGTRLLVL.

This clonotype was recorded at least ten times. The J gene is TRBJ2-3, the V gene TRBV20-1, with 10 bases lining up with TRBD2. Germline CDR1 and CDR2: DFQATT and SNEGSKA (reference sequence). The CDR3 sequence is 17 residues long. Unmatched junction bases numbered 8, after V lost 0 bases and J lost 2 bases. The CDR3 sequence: CSARDLKAGGPTDTQYF. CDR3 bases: TGCAGTGCTAGAGATTTAAAAGCGGGAGGGCCCACAGATACGCAGTATTTT.

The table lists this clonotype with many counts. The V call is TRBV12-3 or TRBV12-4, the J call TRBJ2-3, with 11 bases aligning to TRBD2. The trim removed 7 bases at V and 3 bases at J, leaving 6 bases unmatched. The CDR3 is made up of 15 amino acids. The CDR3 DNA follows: TGTGCCAGCACTTTGGGACTAGCGGAAACAGATACGCAGTATTTT. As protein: CASTLGLAETDTQYF.

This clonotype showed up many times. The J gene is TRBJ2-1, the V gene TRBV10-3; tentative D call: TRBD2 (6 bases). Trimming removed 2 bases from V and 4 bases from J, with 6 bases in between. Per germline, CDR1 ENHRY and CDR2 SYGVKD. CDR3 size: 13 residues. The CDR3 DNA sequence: TGTGCCATCAGTGAGGCGGGGTACAATGAGCAGTTCTTC. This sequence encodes CAISEAGYNEQFF.